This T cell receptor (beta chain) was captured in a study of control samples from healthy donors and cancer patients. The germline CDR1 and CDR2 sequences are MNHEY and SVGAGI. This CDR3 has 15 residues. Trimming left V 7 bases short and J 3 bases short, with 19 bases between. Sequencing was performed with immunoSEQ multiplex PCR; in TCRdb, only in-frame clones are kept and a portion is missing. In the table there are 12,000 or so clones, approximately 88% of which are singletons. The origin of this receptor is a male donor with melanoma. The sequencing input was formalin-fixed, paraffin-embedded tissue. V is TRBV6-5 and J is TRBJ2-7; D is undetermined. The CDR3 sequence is CASIPFYGQSYEQYF. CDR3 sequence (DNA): TGTGCCAGCATCCCTTTCTACGGGCAGAGCTACGAGCAGTACTTC.